A single sample gave rise to the 22 T cell receptor beta chains below, sequenced in a study of cytomegalovirus exposure and HLA in healthy donors. PCR employed 60 Vbeta and 13 Jbeta primers. Data came from immunoSEQ multiplex PCR; TCRdb stores just in-frame clones and leaves some out. This table holds 150,000 to 250,000 clones, 70% to 80% found once. Source material: PBMCs. These receptors came from a man in his thirties or forties in good health and CMV-seronegative.

The chain links TRBV7-9 to TRBJ2-7, with TRBD2 matching over 9 bases. V lost 2 bases, J lost 3 bases, and 5 bases stayed unmatched. Germline assignment: CDR1 SEHNR and CDR2 FQNEAQ (reference sequence). CDR3 length equals 15 residues. The DNA of the CDR3 is TGTGCCAGCAGCTTACGGGAGCGGGAGGTCTACGAGCAGTACTTC. It encodes CASSLREREVYEQYF.

This chain uses TRBV18 with TRBJ2-7; 8 nucleotides agree with TRBD2. From germline, CDR1 is KGHSH and CDR2 LQKENI. J gave up 6 bases and V 1 base, and 11 bases lay outside the gene matches. This CDR3 is 16 amino acids long. The CDR3 DNA reads TGTGCCAGCTCACCACATAAACTAGCGGTGTTGAGCGAGCAGTACTTC. Encoded protein: CASSPHKLAVLSEQYF.

This chain joins TRBV27 and TRBJ2-7, with D perhaps matching TRBD1 (5 bases). Germline V gene sequence: CDR1 MNHEY, CDR2 SMNVEV (reference sequence). CDR3 size: 15 residues. V was clipped by 6 bases and J by 1 base, with 16 bases between them. CDR3 DNA: TGTGCCAGCAGCCCGACCCAGGGTTGGTCCTACGAGCAGTACTTC. Translation gives CASSPTQGWSYEQYF.

This clone was seen repeatedly, ten times or more. The chain combines TRBV28 with TRBJ2-2; no firm D call. CDR3 length: 15 residues. Trimming left V 8 bases short and J 2 bases short, with 15 bases between. The germline V gene encodes CDR1 MDHEN and CDR2 SYDVKM. CDR3 DNA sequence: TGTGCCAGCCTTGGCGGTCCCTATAACACCGGGGAGCTGTTTTTT. Protein product: CASLGGPYNTGELFF.

The rearrangement joins TRBV5-6 to TRBJ2-1, with TRBD1 matching 8 bases. This CDR3 is 14 amino acids long. CDR1 and CDR2 from the germline V gene are SGHDT and YYEEEE. V lost 2 bases, J lost 5 bases, and 3 bases stayed unmatched. Here the CDR3 DNA reads TGTGCCAGCAGCTTCCGGACAGGGAACAATGAGCAGTTCTTC. It encodes CASSFRTGNNEQFF.

This chain links TRBV5-6 with TRBJ2-5; 10 nucleotides align to TRBD2. The end of the DNA fits TRBJ2-7 better, so the J call may be wrong. This CDR3 region has 14 residues. From germline, CDR1 is SGHDT and CDR2 YYEEEE. The CDR3 sequence is CASSFPGLAYEQYF. CDR3 sequence (DNA): TGTGCCAGCAGTTTTCCGGGACTAGCGTACGAGCAGTACTTC.

This chain links TRBV7-2 with TRBJ2-7; D gene uncertain. Germline CDR1 and CDR2: SGHTA and FQGNSA. The CDR3 consists of 14 residues. Trimming cost V 1 base and J 3 bases, with 10 bases left between them. CDR3 sequence: CASSLVQRFYEQYF. The CDR3 nucleotides are TGTGCCAGCAGCTTAGTCCAGCGCTTCTACGAGCAGTACTTC.

V is TRBV27 and J is TRBJ2-1; the D gene is possibly TRBD1 (5 bases). Germline loops: CDR1 MNHEY, CDR2 SMNVEV (reference sequence). Trimming removed 1 base at V and 6 bases at J, with 7 bases between. This CDR3 region has 13 residues. Written as DNA, the CDR3 is TGTGCCAGCAGTTTATGGCAGGGCAATGAGCAGTTCTTC. Its translation is CASSLWQGNEQFF.

The genes are TRBV19 and TRBJ1-5, with 7 bases lining up with TRBD1. The CDR3 contains 15 residues. Germline CDR1 and CDR2: LNHDA and SQIVND (reference sequence). The J segment lost 7 bases and the V segment lost 5 bases, leaving 11 bases of the junction unmatched. This CDR3 reads CASSFNPDRAQPQHF. The CDR3 coding sequence is TGTGCCAGTAGTTTCAACCCCGACAGGGCCCAGCCCCAGCATTTT.

The chain combines TRBV10-3 with TRBJ2-4, with TRBD1 matching over 9 bases. The V gene end was trimmed by 3 bases and the J gene end by 3 bases; junction bases not matched to a gene: 6. Per germline, CDR1 ENHRY and CDR2 SYGVKD. This CDR3 comprises 16 residues. The CDR3 spells CAISDPQGARKNIQYF. The CDR3 DNA reads TGTGCCATCAGTGACCCACAGGGGGCTCGCAAAAACATTCAGTACTTC.

This chain connects TRBV7-9 to TRBJ2-1, with 12 bases aligning to TRBD2. V lost 0 bases and J lost 6; bases outside the gene matches: 6. The CDR3 spans 17 residues. The germline CDR1 and CDR2 sequences are SEHNR and FQNEAQ (reference sequence). The CDR3, as DNA: TGTGCCAGCAGCTTAGCACTAGCGGGAGGACGGGCCAATGAGCAGTTCTTC. Translation gives CASSLALAGGRANEQFF.

The chain recombines TRBV10-2 with TRBJ2-5; 8 nucleotides align to TRBD1. The V gene end was trimmed by 6 bases and the J gene end by 5 bases; junction bases not matched to a gene: 5. The CDR3 covers 13 residues. The germline gives CDR1 WSHSY, CDR2 SAAADI. CDR3 loop: CASRPTGDETQYF. Written as DNA, the CDR3 is TGCGCCAGCAGACCGACAGGGGATGAGACCCAGTACTTC.

V usage is TRBV5-5 and J usage is TRBJ1-5, with 9 bases matching TRBD1. In germline, CDR1 is SGHKS, CDR2 YYEKEE (reference sequence). The length of the CDR3 is 14 residues. V lost 4 bases and J lost 4; bases outside the gene matches: 3. CDR3 amino acids: CASSLDRGNQPQHF. CDR3 sequence (DNA): TGTGCCAGCAGCCTGGACAGGGGAAATCAGCCCCAGCATTTT.

The gene calls are TRBV10-2 and TRBJ2-5, with 11 bases lining up with TRBD2. The junction had 6 bases not matched to a gene; V was cut back by 3 bases and J by 3 bases. Germline assignment: CDR1 WSHSY and CDR2 SAAADI. CDR3 length: 16 amino acids. CDR3 coding DNA: TGCGCCAGCAGTGAATACGGGACTAGCGGAAAAGAGACCCAGTACTTC. It yields the protein CASSEYGTSGKETQYF.

This chain joins TRBV25-1 and TRBJ2-7, with 9 bases that match TRBD2. The CDR3 is 18 residues long. Germline CDR1 MGHDK, CDR2 SYGVNS. V shed 0 bases and J 2 bases; nucleotides not matched to a gene: 11. The CDR3 DNA reads as TGTGCCAGCAGTGAATATATAGCTGGCGGGAGGGCCACCTACGAGCAGTACTTC. This codes for CASSEYIAGGRATYEQYF.

The J gene is TRBJ1-4, the V gene TRBV7-2; D possibly corresponds to TRBD1 (5 bases). The CDR3 extends over 17 amino acids. Germline V gives CDR1 SGHTA, CDR2 FQGNSA. V was trimmed by 5 bases and J by 5 bases, leaving 21 bases between them. The CDR3 reads CASSLLPPLSGNEKLFF. In DNA form, the CDR3 reads TGTGCCAGCAGCCTTCTACCCCCACTTTCAGGGAATGAAAAACTGTTTTTT.

This sequence joins TRBV2 and TRBJ2-7; a weak D match, TRBD1 (6 bases). This CDR3 has 14 amino acids. From germline, CDR1 is SNHLY and CDR2 FYNNEI. Trimming cost V 4 bases and J 2 bases, with 12 bases left between them. The CDR3 is CASSAGTPAYEQYF. The CDR3 DNA reads as TGTGCCAGCAGTGCCGGGACACCCGCCTACGAGCAGTACTTC.

The CDR3 spells CASNREQNTEAFF. In DNA, the CDR3 is TGTGCCAGCAACCGGGAGCAGAACACTGAAGCTTTCTTT. V and J are TRBV2 and TRBJ1-1, with D unresolved. Germline V gene sequence: CDR1 SNHLY, CDR2 FYNNEI. CDR3 length: 13 amino acids. V was pared by 7 bases and J by 1 base, with 10 bases between.

The chain uses TRBV10-3 and TRBJ1-2; possible D gene TRBD1, 6 bases. The CDR3 is 14 residues long. The ends were cut back, 2 bases at V and 8 bases at J, with 15 bases in the middle. Germline V gene sequence: CDR1 ENHRY, CDR2 SYGVKD. CDR3: CAISEHAGAAGYTF. Here the CDR3 DNA reads TGTGCCATCAGTGAGCATGCGGGGGCGGCGGGCTACACCTTC.

V and J are TRBV30 and TRBJ2-3, with D tentatively TRBD2 (6 bases). The germline CDR1 and CDR2 sequences are GTSNPN and SVGIG (reference sequence). V lost 4 bases, J lost 3 bases, and 17 bases lay in between. CDR3 length: 15 residues. The CDR3 bases are TGTGCCTGGACGGTTGGGGGAGGATGGACAGATACGCAGTATTTT. The encoded protein is CAWTVGGGWTDTQYF.

This chain joins TRBV7-2 and TRBJ2-3; 13 positions match TRBD2. Germline loops: CDR1 SGHTA, CDR2 FQGNSA. V gave up 5 bases and J gave up 7 bases; unmatched junction bases: 9. This CDR3 has 16 residues. Here the CDR3 reads CASSAGLAGVGNTQYF. In DNA form, the CDR3 reads TGTGCCAGCAGCGCCGGACTAGCGGGAGTTGGAAATACGCAGTATTTT.

This rearrangement joins TRBV5-1 to TRBJ1-1; D remains ambiguous. This CDR3 spans 14 amino acids. V was pared by 4 bases and J by 1 base, with 11 bases between. Per the germline V gene, CDR1 is SGHRS and CDR2 is YFSETQ. The CDR3 coding sequence is TGCGCCAGCAGCAAGGCCAGACAGAACACTGAAGCTTTCTTT. This translates into CASSKARQNTEAFF.